The entry below gives a single T cell receptor beta chain sequence along with its context. The data derive from a study of T cells after posttransplantation cyclophosphamide. The CDR3 totals 14 residues. CDR1 is LNHDA and CDR2 is SQIVND in the germline V gene (reference sequence). V lost 6 bases and J lost 4; bases outside the gene matches: 5. Using immunoSEQ multiplex PCR, the repertoire was profiled, and TCRdb retains in-frame clones only, with some absent. The repertoire consists of roughly 19,000 clones, with 80% to 90% occurring once and the leading ten covering roughly 2%. Control samples came 1 year after myeloablative marrow transplants with methotrexate plus calcineurin inhibitor.

The source of this sequence is a female patient in her 30s who received an allogeneic stem cell transplant from an unrelated donor, was CMV-positive, and had acute and chronic GVHD. Part of the T cells may come from the graft donor. Sequencing was performed on PBMCs, taken 359 days after allogeneic stem cell transplant with calcineurin inhibitor and methotrexate. This chain uses TRBV19 with TRBJ1-4, with 7 bases aligning to TRBD1. The CDR3 DNA follows: TGTGCCAGTAGCACAGGGGTAGTTAATGAAAAACTGTTTTTT. Encoded protein: CASSTGVVNEKLFF.